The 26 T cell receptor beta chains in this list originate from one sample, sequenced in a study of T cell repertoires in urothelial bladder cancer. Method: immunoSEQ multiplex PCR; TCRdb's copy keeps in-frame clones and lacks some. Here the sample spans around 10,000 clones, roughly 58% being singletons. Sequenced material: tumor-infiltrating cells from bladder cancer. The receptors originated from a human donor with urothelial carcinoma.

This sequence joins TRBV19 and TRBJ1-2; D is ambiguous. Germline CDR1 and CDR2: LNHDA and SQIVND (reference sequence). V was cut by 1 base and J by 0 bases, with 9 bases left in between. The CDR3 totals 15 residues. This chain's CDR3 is CASSIGPGSNYGYTF. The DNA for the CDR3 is TGTGCCAGTAGTATAGGCCCAGGATCTAACTATGGCTACACCTTC.

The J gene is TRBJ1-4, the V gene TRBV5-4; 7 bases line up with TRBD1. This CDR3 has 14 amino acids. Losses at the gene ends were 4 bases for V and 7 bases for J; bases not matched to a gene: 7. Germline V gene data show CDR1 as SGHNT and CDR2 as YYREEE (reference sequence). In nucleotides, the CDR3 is TGTGCCAGCAGCAACGACAGGGAGGGTGAAAAACTGTTTTTT. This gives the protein CASSNDREGEKLFF.

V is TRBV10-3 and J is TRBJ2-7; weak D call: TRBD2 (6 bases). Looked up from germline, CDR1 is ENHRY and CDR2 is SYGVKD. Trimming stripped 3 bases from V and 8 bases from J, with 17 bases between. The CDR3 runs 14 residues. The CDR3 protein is CAISESSGAGKQYF. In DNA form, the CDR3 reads TGTGCCATCAGTGAAAGCAGTGGAGCGGGCAAGCAGTACTTC.

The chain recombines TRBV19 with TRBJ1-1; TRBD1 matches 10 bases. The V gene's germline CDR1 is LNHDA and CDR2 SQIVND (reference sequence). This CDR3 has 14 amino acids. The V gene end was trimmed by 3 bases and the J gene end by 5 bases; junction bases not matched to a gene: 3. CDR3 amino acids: CASSMGQGRTEAFF. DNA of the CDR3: TGTGCCAGTAGTATGGGACAGGGGAGAACTGAAGCTTTCTTT.

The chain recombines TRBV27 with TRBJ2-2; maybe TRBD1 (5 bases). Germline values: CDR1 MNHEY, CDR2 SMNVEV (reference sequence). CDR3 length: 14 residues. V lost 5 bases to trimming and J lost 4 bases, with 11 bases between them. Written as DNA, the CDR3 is TGTGCCAGCAGTCTCTTAGGGGCCACCGGGGAGCTGTTTTTT. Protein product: CASSLLGATGELFF.

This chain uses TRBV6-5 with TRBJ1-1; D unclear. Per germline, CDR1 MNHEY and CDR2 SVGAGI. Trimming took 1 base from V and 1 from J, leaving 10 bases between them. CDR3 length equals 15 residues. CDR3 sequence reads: CASSYWFGRNTEAFF. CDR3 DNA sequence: TGTGCCAGCAGTTACTGGTTCGGCAGGAACACTGAAGCTTTCTTT.

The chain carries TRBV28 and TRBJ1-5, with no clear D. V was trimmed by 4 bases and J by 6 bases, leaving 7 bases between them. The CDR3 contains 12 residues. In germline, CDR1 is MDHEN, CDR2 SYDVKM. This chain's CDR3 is CASSSPFQPQHF. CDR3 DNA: TGTGCCAGCAGTTCCCCTTTTCAGCCCCAGCATTTT.

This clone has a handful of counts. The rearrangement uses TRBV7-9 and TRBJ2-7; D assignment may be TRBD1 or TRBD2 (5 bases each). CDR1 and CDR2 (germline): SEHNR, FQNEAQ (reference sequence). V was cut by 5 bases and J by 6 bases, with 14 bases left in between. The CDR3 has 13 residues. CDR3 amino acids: CASSRDPFGEQYF. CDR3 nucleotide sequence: TGTGCCAGCAGCCGGGACCCCTTTGGCGAGCAGTACTTC.

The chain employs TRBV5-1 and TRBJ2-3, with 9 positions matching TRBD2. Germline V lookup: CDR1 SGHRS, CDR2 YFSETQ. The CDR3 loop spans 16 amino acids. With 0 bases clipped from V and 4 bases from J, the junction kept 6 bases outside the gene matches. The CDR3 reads CASSLVAGGRSDTQYF. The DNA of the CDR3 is TGCGCCAGCAGCTTGGTGGCGGGGGGGCGTTCAGATACGCAGTATTTT.

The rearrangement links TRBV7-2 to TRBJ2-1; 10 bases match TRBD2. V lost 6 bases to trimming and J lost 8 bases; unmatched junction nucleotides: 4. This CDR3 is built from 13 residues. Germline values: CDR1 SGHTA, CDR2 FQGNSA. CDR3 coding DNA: TGTGCCAGCAGTATCAGCGGGGGGGATGAGCAGTTCTTC. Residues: CASSISGGDEQFF.

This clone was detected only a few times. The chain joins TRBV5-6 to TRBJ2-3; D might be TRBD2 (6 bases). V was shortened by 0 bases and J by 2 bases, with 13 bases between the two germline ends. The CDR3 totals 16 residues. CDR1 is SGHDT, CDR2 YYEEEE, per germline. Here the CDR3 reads CASSLGGGVHTDTQYF. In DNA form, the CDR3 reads TGTGCCAGCAGCTTGGGGGGCGGGGTGCACACAGATACGCAGTATTTT.

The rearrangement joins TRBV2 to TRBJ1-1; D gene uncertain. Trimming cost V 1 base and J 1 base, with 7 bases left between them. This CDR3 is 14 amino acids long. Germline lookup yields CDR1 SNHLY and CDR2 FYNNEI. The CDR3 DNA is TGTGCCAGCAGTGAAGGACCTAAGAACACTGAAGCTTTCTTT. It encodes CASSEGPKNTEAFF.

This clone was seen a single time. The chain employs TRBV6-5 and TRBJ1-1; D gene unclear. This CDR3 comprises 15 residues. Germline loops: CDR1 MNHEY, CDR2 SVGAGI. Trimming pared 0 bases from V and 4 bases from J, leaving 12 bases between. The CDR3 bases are TGTGCCAGCAGTTACTCGCGCGGTGGGGTCACTGAAGCTTTCTTT. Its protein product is CASSYSRGGVTEAFF.

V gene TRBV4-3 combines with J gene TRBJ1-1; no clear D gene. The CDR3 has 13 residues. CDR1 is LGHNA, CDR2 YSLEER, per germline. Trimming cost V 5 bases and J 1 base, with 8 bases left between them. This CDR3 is CASSLRGNTEAFF. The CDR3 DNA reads TGCGCCAGCAGCTTGAGAGGGAACACTGAAGCTTTCTTT.

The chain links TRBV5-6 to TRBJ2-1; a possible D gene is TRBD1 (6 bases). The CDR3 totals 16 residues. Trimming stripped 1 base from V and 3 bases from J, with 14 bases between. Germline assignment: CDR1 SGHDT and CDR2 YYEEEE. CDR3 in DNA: TGTGCCAGCAGCTTGTCCGGGACATTCAACTACAATGAGCAGTTCTTC. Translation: CASSLSGTFNYNEQFF.

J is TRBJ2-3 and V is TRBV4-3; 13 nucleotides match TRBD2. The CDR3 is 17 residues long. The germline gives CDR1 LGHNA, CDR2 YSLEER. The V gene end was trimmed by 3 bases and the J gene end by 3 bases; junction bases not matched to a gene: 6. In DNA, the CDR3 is TGCGCCAGCAGCCAGCAACTAGCGGGGGGGAGGACAGATACGCAGTATTTT. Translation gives CASSQQLAGGRTDTQYF.

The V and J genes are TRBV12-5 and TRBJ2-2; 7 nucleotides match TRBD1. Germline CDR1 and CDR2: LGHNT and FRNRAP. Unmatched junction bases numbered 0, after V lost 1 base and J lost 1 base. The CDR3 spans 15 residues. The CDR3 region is CASGLAGGNTGELFF. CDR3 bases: TGTGCTAGTGGTTTGGCAGGGGGGAACACCGGGGAGCTGTTTTTT.

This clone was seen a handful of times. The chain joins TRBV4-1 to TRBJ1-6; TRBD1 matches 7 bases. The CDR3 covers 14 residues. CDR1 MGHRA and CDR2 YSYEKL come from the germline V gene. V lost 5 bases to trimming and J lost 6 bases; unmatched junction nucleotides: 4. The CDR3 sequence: CASSEGQTNSPLHF. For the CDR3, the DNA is TGCGCCAGCAGCGAGGGACAGACTAATTCACCCCTCCACTTT.

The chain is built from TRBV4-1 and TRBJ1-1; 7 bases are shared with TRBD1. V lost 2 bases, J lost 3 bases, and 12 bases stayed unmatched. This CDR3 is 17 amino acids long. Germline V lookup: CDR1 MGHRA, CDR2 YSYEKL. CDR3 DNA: TGCGCCAGCAGCCAACCCGGTCACGTCAGGGGGGACACTGAAGCTTTCTTT. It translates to CASSQPGHVRGDTEAFF.

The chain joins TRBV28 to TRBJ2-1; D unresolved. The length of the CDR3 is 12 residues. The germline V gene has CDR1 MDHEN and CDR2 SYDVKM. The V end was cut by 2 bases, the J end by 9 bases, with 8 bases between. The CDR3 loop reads CASSLVTLEQFF. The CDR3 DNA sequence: TGTGCCAGCAGTTTAGTGACACTTGAGCAGTTCTTC.

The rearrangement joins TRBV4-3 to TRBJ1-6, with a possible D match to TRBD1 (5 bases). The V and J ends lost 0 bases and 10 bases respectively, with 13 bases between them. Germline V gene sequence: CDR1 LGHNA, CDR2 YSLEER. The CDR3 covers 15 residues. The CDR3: CASSQDAGLESPLHF. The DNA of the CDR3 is TGCGCCAGCAGCCAAGATGCAGGGCTGGAGTCACCCCTCCACTTT.

The CDR3 DNA reads as TGTGCCAGCAGGACCCAGGGGGGAACTATGGGTGGCTACACCTTC. Translated, it gives CASRTQGGTMGGYTF. This rearrangement joins TRBV11-3 to TRBJ1-2; 7 nucleotides match TRBD1. J lost 7 bases, V lost 6 bases, and 14 bases had no gene match. The germline gives CDR1 SGHNT, CDR2 YENEEA. The CDR3 runs 15 residues.

The CDR3 reads CASSPLGVQGADTQYF. DNA for the CDR3: TGTGCCAGCAGCCCCCTCGGCGTGCAGGGTGCAGATACGCAGTATTTT. The J gene is TRBJ2-3, the V gene TRBV11-2, with a possible D match to TRBD1 (5 bases). Trimming stripped 5 bases from V and 4 bases from J, with 19 bases between. CDR1 is SGHAT and CDR2 is FQNNGV in the germline V gene. The CDR3 sequence is 16 residues long.

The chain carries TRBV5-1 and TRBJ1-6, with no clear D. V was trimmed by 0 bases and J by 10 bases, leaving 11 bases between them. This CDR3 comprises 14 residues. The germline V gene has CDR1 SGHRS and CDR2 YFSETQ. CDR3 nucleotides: TGCGCCAGCAGCTTGGCAGCCGCTGAATCACCCCTCCACTTT. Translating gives CASSLAAAESPLHF. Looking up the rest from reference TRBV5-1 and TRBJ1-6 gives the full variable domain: KAGVTQTPRYLIKTRGQQVTLSCSPISGHRSVSWYQQTPGQGLQFLFEYFSETQRNKGNFPGRFSGRQFSNSRSEMNVSTLELGDSALYLCASSLAAAESPLHFGNGTRLTVT.

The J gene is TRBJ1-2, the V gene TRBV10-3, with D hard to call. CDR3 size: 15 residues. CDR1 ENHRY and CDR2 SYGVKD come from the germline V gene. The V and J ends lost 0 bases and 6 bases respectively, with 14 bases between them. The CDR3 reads CAISESGGAGHGYTF. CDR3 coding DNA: TGTGCCATCAGTGAGTCAGGCGGCGCAGGCCATGGCTACACCTTC.

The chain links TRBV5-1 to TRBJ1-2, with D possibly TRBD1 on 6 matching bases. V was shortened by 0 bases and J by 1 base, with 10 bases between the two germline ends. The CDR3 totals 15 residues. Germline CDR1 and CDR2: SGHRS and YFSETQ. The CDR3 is CASSLGDIYNYGYTF. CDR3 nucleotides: TGCGCCAGCAGCTTGGGGGACATTTATAACTATGGCTACACCTTC.